Included here is one TCR beta chain sequence, with context. The data derive from a study of T-cell reconstitution after alpha-beta-depleted transplantation in children. A library of TCRbeta sequences, prepared with unique molecular identifiers, was generated. One entry per CDR3 protein results from TCRdb running MiXCR on the PCR reads. The top ten hold 12% to 15% of the sample, which has fewer than 550,000 distinct CDR3 sequences, roughly an eighth seen once. This CDR3 has 14 amino acids. With 6 bases clipped from V and 10 bases from J, the junction kept 12 bases outside the gene matches. The germline V gene encodes CDR1 DFQATT and CDR2 SNEGSKA (reference sequence).

This clonotype was obtained from a female patient under 10 years old who had a stem cell transplant for aplastic anemia, so the T cells may come from the graft donor. The chain joins TRBV20-1 to TRBJ1-6, with TRBD1 identical over 7 bases. Sequenced here: PBMCs, mostly from graft donor cells, sampled 180 days after TCRalphabeta/CD19-depleted stem cell transplant. The CDR3 is CSATSGQNVSPLHF. CDR3 nucleotides: TGCAGTGCCACTTCGGGACAGAACGTATCACCCCTCCACTTT.